This T cell receptor (beta chain) was sequenced for a study of cytomegalovirus exposure and HLA in healthy donors. Broader study findings: Cytomegalovirus association was listed for about 170 TCR beta chains.

The CDR3 extends over 14 amino acids. The V gene's germline CDR1 is SGHNT and CDR2 YYREEE (reference sequence). The ends lost 3 bases at V and 3 bases at J; junction bases unmatched: 1. As regards this clone: The antigen is undetermined.

The PCR used 60 Vbeta and 13 Jbeta primers. The table came from immunoSEQ multiplex PCR; TCRdb's copy has only in-frame clones and leaves some out. The table includes 64,000 or so clones, less than 85% detected once. The V and J genes are TRBV5-4 and TRBJ2-7; 12 bases are a match to TRBD1. Sequencing was performed on PBMCs. This TCR came from a woman in her fifties or sixties in good health and CMV-seropositive. DNA of the CDR3: TGTGCCAGCAGCTGGGACAGGGGGCTCTACGAGCAGTACTTC. It encodes CASSWDRGLYEQYF.